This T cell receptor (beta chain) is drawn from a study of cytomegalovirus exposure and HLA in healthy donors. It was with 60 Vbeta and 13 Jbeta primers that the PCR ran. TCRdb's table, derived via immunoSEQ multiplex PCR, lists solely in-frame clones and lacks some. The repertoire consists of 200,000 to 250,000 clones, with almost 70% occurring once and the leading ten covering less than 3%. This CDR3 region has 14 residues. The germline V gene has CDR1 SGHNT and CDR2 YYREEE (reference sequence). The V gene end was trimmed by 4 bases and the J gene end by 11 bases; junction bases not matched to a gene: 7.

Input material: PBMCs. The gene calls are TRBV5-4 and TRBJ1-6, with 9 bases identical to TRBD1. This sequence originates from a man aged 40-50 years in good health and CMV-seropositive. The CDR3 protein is CASSTGTGLAPLHF. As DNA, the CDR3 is TGTGCCAGCAGCACCGGGACAGGGTTAGCACCCCTCCACTTT. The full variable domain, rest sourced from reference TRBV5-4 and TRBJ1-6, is ETGVTQSPTHLIKTRGQQVTLRCSSQSGHNTVSWYQQALGQGPQFIFQYYREEENGRGNFPPRFSGLQFPNYSSELNVNALELDDSALYLCASSTGTGLAPLHFGNGTRLTVT.